These T cell receptor beta chains were read from a single sample in a study of beta chain features in type 1 diabetes. Sequencing was performed with immunoSEQ multiplex PCR; in TCRdb, only in-frame clones are kept and a portion is missing. The table shows roughly 42,000 clones, with approximately 48% occurring only once. The sample consisted of stem cell memory CD4+ T cells from blood. These receptors were taken from a woman aged 30 to 39 in good health. Both conserved end residues are part of each CDR3. The D gene is left open where the match is weak. Clone size, where shown, is once, few, many, or a class for clones that have expanded.

clone size	D gene	J gene	V gene	CDR3 DNA	CDR3 protein
NA	NA	TRBJ2-1	TRBV30	TGTGCCTGGGGAACTCCAGGGCGAGGGCAGTTCTTC	CAWGTPGRGQFF
once	NA	TRBJ1-4	TRBV7-2	TGTGCCAGCAGCTTCGGGGGTGGTAATGAAAAACTGTTTTTT	CASSFGGGNEKLFF
once	TRBD1	TRBJ2-7	TRBV6-5	TGTGCCAGCAGCTGGGACAGAAGCTCCTACGAGCAGTACTTC	CASSWDRSSYEQYF
NA	NA	TRBJ2-4	TRBV28	TGTGCCAGCAGCCCTCTTGGGGGCCGGGGCAAAAACATTCAGTACTTC	CASSPLGGRGKNIQYF
NA	NA	TRBJ1-1	TRBV29-1	TGCAGCGTTGAATCGCAAAACATGAACACTGAAGCTTTCTTT	CSVESQNMNTEAFF
NA	TRBD1	TRBJ2-7	TRBV5-1	TGCGCCAGCAGATGGGGTGACAGGGCGCCCTCCTACGAGCAGTACTTC	CASRWGDRAPSYEQYF
NA	NA	TRBJ2-1	TRBV19	TGTGCCACTACTAGTTACAATGAGCAGTTCTTC	CATTSYNEQFF
NA	NA	TRBJ1-2	TRBV30	TGTGCCTGGAGTTCCGGTGGCTACACCTTC	CAWSSGGYTF
few	NA	TRBJ2-7	TRBV10-3	TGTGCCATCAGTCGGGACTCAACCTACGAGCAGTACTTC	CAISRDSTYEQYF
NA	NA	TRBJ2-5	TRBV10-3	TGTGCCATCAGTGAGTCAGGACTCCAAGAGACCCAGTACTTC	CAISESGLQETQYF
few	TRBD2	TRBJ2-1	TRBV30	TGTGCCTGGAGTGATCTAGCGGCAAACAATGAGCAGTTCTTC	CAWSDLAANNEQFF
NA	TRBD1	TRBJ2-7	TRBV10-3	TGTGCCATCAGTGAGTCAAGCCGGGGACAGGGGTTCTCCGAGCAGTACTTC	CAISESSRGQGFSEQYF
NA	TRBD1	TRBJ1-1	TRBV19	TGTGCCAGTAGTAACTCCGGGACAGTGAACACTGAAGCTTTCTTT	CASSNSGTVNTEAFF
few	TRBD2	TRBJ2-1	TRBV4-1	TGCGCCAGCAGCCAAGGACCAGAAGGGACTAGCCCATGGTTCTTC	CASSQGPEGTSPWFF
NA	NA	TRBJ2-2	TRBV15	TGTGCCACCAGCAGAGATCGGGGGACCGGGGAGCTGTTTTTT	CATSRDRGTGELFF
few	NA	TRBJ2-3	TRBV28	TGTGCCAGCAGTTTCCCCTACACAGATACGCAGTATTTT	CASSFPYTDTQYF
NA	NA	TRBJ2-7	TRBV7-2	TGTGCCAGCAGCTTAGCGGGGCTAGGGGTTAAAGGCGAGCAGTACTTC	CASSLAGLGVKGEQYF
NA	NA	TRBJ1-3	TRBV4-3	TGCGCCAGCAGCCAAGTCCTGGCAGGGTCCTCTGGAAACACCATATATTTT	CASSQVLAGSSGNTIYF
NA	TRBD2	TRBJ2-1	TRBV14	TGTGCCAGCAGCCAAGGTTTCGGACTAGCGGCCTACAATGAGCAGTTCTTC	CASSQGFGLAAYNEQFF
NA	NA	TRBJ1-2	TRBV28	TGTGCCAGCAGTTTAAGGTCGCTAAGGGGCTATGGCTACACCTTC	CASSLRSLRGYGYTF
NA	NA	TRBJ1-5	TRBV4-2	TGTGCCAGCAGCCACGGCTCTGGGGGCGAGAGCAATCAGCCCCAGCATTTT	CASSHGSGGESNQPQHF
NA	NA	TRBJ2-3	TRBV5-1	TGCGCCAGCAGCCCCGGAGGAGTCAGACCCACAGATACGCAGTATTTT	CASSPGGVRPTDTQYF
NA	NA	TRBJ2-5	TRBV28	TGTGCCAGCAATACAGGGAGCCAAGAGACCCAGTACTTC	CASNTGSQETQYF
NA	NA	TRBJ1-3	TRBV7-2	TGTGCCAGCAGCTTCTCCCAGTTCTCTGGAAACACCATATATTTT	CASSFSQFSGNTIYF
NA	TRBD1	TRBJ2-1	TRBV11-3	TGTGCCAGCAGCCCCGGACAGGGGAGGCGGCATGAGCAGTTCTTC	CASSPGQGRRHEQFF
few	NA	TRBJ2-3	TRBV10-3	TGTGCCATGGCGGGATTTACCACAGATACGCAGTATTTT	CAMAGFTTDTQYF
NA	TRBD1	TRBJ2-7	TRBV27	TGTGCCAGCAGTTTACTCGGACAGGGGGCTTACGAGCAGTACTTC	CASSLLGQGAYEQYF
few	TRBD1	TRBJ2-2	TRBV30	TGTGCCTGGACCCATAACAGGGGTCCCGGGGAGCTGTTTTTT	CAWTHNRGPGELFF
NA	NA	TRBJ2-5	TRBV27	TGTGCCAGCAGTACATCAAGTAGGGGTGTGACCCAGTACTTC	CASSTSSRGVTQYF
few	NA	TRBJ2-1	TRBV2	TGTGCCAGCAGTGGGGTCCCTATAGCCTTATCCTACAATGAGCAGTTCTTC	CASSGVPIALSYNEQFF
few	TRBD2	TRBJ2-1	TRBV7-2	TGTGCCAGCAGCTTAGCCCTCCTACAGGGACTAGCGGGCAATGAGCAGTTCTTC	CASSLALLQGLAGNEQFF
NA	NA	TRBJ2-7	TRBV4-2	TGTGCCAGCAGCCAAGAGCCCCTGACAGGGGGCTTAGCGGGAGGGTCTTACGAGCAGTACTTC	CASSQEPLTGGLAGGSYEQYF
few	TRBD2	TRBJ2-2	TRBV15	TGTGCCACCAGCAGAGATCTAGCGGCGAACACCGGGGAGCTGTTTTTT	CATSRDLAANTGELFF
NA	TRBD2	TRBJ2-1	TRBV11-1	TGTGCCAGCAGCCACGGAGGCGGGGGTTCTGGTGAGCAGTTCTTC	CASSHGGGGSGEQFF
NA	TRBD2	TRBJ2-1	TRBV9	TGTGCCAGCAGCGTAGGGGCGGGAGGTGCCAATGAGCAGTTCTTC	CASSVGAGGANEQFF
few	TRBD2	TRBJ2-7	TRBV4-1	TGCGCCAGCAGCCCGTATGGGACTAGCGGACCAGAGGAGCAGTACTTC	CASSPYGTSGPEEQYF